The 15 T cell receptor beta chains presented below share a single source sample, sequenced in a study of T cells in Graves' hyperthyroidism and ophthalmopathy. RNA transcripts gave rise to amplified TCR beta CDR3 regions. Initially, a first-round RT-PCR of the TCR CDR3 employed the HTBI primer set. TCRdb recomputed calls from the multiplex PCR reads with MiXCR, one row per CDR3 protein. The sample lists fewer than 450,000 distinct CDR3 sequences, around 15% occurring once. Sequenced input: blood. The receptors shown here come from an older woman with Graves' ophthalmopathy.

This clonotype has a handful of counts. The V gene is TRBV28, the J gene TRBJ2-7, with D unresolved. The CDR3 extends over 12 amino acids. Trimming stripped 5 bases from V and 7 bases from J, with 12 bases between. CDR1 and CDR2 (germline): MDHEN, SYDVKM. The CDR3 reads CASSPNRREQYF. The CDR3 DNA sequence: TGTGCCAGCAGTCCGAATCGGCGAGAGCAGTACTTC.

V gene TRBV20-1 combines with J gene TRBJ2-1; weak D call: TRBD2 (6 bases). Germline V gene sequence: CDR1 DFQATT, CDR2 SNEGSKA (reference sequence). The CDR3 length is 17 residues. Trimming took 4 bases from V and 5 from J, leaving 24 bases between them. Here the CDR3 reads CSAKDLYGPSGDNEQFF. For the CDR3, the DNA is TGCAGTGCTAAAGATCTCTACGGACCCTCGGGGGACAATGAGCAGTTCTTC.

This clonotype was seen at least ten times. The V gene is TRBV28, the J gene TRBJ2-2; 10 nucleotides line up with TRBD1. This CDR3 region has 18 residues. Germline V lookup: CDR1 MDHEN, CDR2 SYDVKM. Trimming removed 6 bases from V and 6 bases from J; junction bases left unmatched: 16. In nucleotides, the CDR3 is TGTGCCAGCAGATTTCTGACCTCGGGACAGGGGTTTTCCGGGGAGCTGTTTTTT. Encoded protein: CASRFLTSGQGFSGELFF.

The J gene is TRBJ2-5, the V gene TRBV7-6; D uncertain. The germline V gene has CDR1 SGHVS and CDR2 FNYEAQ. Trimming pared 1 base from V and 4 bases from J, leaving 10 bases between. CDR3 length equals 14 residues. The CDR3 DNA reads TGTGCCAGCAGCTTAGGCGACCAGACAGAGACCCAGTACTTC. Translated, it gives CASSLGDQTETQYF.

This chain's CDR3 is CASSPEREKLFF. DNA of the CDR3: TGTGCCAGCAGCCCAGAGAGGGAAAAACTGTTTTTT. The chain uses TRBV14 and TRBJ1-4; D remains unclear. This CDR3 contains 12 residues. V dropped 4 bases and J dropped 8 bases, with 8 bases sitting between them. Germline V lookup: CDR1 SGHDN, CDR2 FVKESK.

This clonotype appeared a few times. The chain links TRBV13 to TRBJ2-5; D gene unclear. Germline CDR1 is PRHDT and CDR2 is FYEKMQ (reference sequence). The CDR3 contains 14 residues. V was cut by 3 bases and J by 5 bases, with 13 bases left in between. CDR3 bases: TGTGCCAGCAGCTTGGGCAAGCAACAGGAGACCCAGTACTTC. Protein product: CASSLGKQQETQYF.

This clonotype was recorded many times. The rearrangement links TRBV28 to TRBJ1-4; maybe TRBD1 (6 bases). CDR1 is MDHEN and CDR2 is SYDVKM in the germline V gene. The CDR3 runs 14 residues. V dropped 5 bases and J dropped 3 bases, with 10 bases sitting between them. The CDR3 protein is CASSEGGANEKLFF. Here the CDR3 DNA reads TGTGCCAGCAGTGAGGGGGGGGCTAATGAAAAACTGTTTTTT.

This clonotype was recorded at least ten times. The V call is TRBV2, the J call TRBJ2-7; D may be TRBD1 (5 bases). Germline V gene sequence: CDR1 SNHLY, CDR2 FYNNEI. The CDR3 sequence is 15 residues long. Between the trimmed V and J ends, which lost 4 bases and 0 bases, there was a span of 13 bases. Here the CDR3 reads CASSVGRAPSYEQYF. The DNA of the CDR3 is TGTGCCAGCAGTGTAGGCAGGGCCCCCTCCTACGAGCAGTACTTC. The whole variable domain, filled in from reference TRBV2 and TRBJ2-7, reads EPEVTQTPSHQVTQMGQEVILRCVPISNHLYFYWYRQILGQKVEFLVSFYNNEISEKSEIFDDQFSVERPDGSNFTLKIRSTKLEDSAMYFCASSVGRAPSYEQYFGPGTRLTVT.

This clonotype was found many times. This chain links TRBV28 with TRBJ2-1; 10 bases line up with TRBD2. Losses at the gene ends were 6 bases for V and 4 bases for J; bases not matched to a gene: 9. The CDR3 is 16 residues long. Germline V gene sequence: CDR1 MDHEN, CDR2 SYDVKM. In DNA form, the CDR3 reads TGTGCCAGCAGACTACCAGGGACTAGCGAGTACAATGAGCAGTTCTTC. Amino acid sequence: CASRLPGTSEYNEQFF.

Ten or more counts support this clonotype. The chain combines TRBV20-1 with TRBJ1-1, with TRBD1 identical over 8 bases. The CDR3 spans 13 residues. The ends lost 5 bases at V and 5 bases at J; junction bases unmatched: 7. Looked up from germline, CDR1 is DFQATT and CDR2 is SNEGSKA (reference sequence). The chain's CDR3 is CSAARTGTTEAFF. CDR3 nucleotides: TGCAGTGCTGCACGGACAGGGACGACTGAAGCTTTCTTT.

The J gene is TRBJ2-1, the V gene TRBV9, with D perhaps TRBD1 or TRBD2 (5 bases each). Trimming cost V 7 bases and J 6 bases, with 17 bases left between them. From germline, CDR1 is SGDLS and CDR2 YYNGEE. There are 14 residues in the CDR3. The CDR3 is CASGETGTSNEQFF. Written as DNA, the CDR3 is TGTGCCAGCGGCGAAACCGGGACCTCCAATGAGCAGTTCTTC.

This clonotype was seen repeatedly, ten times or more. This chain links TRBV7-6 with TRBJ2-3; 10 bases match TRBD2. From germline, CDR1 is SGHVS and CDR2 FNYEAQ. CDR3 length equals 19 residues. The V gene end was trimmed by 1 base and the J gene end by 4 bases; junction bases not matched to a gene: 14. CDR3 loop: CASSLDWPSGSKSADTQYF. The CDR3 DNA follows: TGTGCCAGCAGCTTAGATTGGCCTAGCGGGAGTAAGTCGGCAGATACGCAGTATTTT.

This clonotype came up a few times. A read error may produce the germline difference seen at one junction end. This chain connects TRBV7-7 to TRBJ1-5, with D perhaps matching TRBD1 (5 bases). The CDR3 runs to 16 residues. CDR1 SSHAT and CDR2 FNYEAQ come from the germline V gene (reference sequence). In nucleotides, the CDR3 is TGTGCTAGCAGCTTACGAGGGACGGAGAGCAATCAGCCCCAGCATTTT. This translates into CASSLRGTESNQPQHF.

CDR3 sequence: CASRLAGRQETQYF. CDR3 bases: TGTGCCAGCAGACTAGCGGGACGCCAAGAGACCCAGTACTTC. The genes are TRBV6-2 or TRBV6-3 and TRBJ2-5; 10 bases line up with TRBD2. With V trimmed by 6 bases and J by 1 base, 2 bases remained unmatched. The CDR3 runs 14 residues. Germline V lookup: CDR1 MNHEY, CDR2 SVGEGT.

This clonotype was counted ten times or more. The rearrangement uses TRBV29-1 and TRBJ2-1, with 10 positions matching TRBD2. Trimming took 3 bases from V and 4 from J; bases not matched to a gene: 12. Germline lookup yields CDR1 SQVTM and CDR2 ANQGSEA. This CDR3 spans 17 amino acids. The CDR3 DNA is TGCAGCGTTGATCGGCTAGCGGGAGCCTCAGGTTACAATGAGCAGTTCTTC. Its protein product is CSVDRLAGASGYNEQFF.